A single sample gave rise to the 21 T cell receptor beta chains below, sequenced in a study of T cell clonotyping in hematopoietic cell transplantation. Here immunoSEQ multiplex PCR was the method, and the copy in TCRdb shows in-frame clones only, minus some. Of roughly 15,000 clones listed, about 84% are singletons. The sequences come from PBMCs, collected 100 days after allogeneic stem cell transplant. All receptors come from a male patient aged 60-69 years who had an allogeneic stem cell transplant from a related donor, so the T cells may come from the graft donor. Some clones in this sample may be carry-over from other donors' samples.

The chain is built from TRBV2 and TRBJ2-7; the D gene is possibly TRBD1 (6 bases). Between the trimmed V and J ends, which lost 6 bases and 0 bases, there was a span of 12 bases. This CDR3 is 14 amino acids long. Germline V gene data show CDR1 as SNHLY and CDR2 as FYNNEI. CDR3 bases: TGTGCCAGCAGACCTGGACAGTACTCCTACGAGCAGTACTTC. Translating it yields CASRPGQYSYEQYF.

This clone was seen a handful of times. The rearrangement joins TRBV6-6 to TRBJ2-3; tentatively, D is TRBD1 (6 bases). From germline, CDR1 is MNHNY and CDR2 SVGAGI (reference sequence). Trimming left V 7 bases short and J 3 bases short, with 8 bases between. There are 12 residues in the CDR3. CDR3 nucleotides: TGTGCCAGCAAGAGGGGGACAGATACGCAGTATTTT. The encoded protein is CASKRGTDTQYF.

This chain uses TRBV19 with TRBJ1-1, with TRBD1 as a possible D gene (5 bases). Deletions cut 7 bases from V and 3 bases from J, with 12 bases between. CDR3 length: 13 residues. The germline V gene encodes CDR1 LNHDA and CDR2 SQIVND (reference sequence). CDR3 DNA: TGTGCCAGTACCCTCACGGGGGACACTGAAGCTTTCTTT. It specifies CASTLTGDTEAFF.

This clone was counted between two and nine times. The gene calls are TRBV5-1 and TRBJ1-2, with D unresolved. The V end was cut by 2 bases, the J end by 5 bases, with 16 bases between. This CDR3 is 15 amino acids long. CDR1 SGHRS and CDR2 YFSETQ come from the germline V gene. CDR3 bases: TGCGCCAGCAGCTTAGGCGGGGAACCGGCGTATGGCTACACCTTC. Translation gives CASSLGGEPAYGYTF.

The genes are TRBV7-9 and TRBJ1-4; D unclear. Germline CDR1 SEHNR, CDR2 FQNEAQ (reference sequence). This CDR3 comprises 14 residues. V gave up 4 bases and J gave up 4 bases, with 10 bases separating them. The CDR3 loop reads CASSWAQLNEKLFF. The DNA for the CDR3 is TGTGCCAGCAGCTGGGCGCAGCTTAATGAAAAACTGTTTTTT.

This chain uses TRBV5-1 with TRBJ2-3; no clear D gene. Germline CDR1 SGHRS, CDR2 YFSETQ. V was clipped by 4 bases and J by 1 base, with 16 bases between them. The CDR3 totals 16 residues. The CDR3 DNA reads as TGCGCCAGCAGCCCGACCTCGTTATCGGGCACAGATACGCAGTATTTT. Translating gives CASSPTSLSGTDTQYF.

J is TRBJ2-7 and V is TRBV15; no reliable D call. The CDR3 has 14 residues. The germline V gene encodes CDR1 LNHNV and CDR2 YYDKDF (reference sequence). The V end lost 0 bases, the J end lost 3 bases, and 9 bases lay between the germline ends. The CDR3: CATSRDRWGYEQYF. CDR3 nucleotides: TGTGCCACCAGCAGAGATAGGTGGGGCTACGAGCAGTACTTC.

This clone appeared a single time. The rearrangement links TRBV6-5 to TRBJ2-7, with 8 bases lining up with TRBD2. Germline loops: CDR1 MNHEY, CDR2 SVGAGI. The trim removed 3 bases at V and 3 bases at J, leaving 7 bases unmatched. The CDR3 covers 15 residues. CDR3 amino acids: CASSYLAGGYYEQYF. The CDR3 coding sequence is TGTGCCAGCAGTTATCTAGCGGGCGGCTACTACGAGCAGTACTTC.

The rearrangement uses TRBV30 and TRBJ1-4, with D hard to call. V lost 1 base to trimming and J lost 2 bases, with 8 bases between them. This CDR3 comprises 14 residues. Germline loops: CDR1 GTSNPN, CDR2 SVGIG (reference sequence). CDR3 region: CAWSEKVTNEKLFF. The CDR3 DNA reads TGTGCCTGGAGTGAAAAAGTGACTAATGAAAAACTGTTTTTT.

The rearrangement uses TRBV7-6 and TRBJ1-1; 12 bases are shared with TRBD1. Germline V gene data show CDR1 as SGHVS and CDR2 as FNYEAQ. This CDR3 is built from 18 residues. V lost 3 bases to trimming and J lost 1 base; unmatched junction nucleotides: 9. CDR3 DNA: TGTGCCAGCAGCTTCCTCTTCGGGGACAGGGGGCCGAACACTGAAGCTTTCTTT. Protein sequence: CASSFLFGDRGPNTEAFF.

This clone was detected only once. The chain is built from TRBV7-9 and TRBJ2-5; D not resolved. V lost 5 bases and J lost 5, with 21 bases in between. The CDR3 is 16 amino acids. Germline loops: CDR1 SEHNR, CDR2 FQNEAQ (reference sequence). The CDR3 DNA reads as TGTGCCAGCAGCCCTCAAACAGATACCTATGGGGAGACCCAGTACTTC. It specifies CASSPQTDTYGETQYF. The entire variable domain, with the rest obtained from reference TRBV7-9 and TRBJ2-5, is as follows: DTGVSQNPRHKITKRGQNVTFRCDPISEHNRLYWYRQTLGQGPEFLTYFQNEAQLEKSRLLSDRFSAERPKGSFSTLEIQRTEQGDSAMYLCASSPQTDTYGETQYFGPGTRLLVL.

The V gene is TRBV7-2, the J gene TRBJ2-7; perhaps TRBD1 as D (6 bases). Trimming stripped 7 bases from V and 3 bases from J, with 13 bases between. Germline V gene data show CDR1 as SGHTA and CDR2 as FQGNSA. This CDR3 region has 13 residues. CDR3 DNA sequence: TGTGCCAGCAAGGTCAGGGGCAGCTACGAGCAGTACTTC. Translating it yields CASKVRGSYEQYF.

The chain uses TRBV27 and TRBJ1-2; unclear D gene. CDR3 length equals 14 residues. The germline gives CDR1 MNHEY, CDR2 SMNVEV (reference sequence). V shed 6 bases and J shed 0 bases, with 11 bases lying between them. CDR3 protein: CASRSSGANYGYTF. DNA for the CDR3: TGTGCCAGCAGGTCCTCCGGGGCTAACTATGGCTACACCTTC.

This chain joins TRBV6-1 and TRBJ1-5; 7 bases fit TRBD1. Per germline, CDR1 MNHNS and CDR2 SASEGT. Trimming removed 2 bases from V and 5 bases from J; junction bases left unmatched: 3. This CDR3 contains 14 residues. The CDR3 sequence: CASSEPQGDQPQHF. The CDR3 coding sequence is TGTGCCAGCAGTGAACCGCAGGGGGATCAGCCCCAGCATTTT.

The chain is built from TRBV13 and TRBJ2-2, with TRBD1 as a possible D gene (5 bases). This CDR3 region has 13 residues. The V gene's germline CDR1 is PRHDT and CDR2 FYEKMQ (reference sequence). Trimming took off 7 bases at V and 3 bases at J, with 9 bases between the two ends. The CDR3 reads CASTKGYTGELFF. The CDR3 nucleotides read TGTGCCAGCACGAAGGGGTACACCGGGGAGCTGTTTTTT.

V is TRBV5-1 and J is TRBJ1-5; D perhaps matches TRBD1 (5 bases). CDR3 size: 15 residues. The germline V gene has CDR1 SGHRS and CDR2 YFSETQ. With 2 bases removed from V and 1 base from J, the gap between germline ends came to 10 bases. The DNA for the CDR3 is TGCGCCAGCAGCTTCGGGGGGTTGAGCAATCAGCCCCAGCATTTT. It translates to CASSFGGLSNQPQHF. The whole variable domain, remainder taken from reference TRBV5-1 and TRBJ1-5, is KAGVTQTPRYLIKTRGQQVTLSCSPISGHRSVSWYQQTPGQGLQFLFEYFSETQRNKGNFPGRFSGRQFSNSRSEMNVSTLELGDSALYLCASSFGGLSNQPQHFGDGTRLSIL.

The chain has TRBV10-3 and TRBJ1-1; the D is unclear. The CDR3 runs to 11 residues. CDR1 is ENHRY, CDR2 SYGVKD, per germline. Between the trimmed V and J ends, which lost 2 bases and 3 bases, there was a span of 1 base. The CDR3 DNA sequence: TGTGCCATCAGTGAGGACACTGAAGCTTTCTTT. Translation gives CAISEDTEAFF.

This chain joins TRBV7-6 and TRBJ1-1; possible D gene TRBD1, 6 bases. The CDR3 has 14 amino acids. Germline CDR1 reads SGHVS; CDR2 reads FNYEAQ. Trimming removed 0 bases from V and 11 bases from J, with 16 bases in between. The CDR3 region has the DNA TGTGCCAGCAGCTTAGCCGACCGAGGACAGAACGCTTTCTTT. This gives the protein CASSLADRGQNAFF.

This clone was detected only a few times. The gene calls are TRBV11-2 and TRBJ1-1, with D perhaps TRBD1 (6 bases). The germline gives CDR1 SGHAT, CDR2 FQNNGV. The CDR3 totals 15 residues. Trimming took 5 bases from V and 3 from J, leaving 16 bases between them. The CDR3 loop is CASSPPNKGDTEAFF. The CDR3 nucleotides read TGTGCCAGCAGCCCCCCAAACAAGGGGGACACTGAAGCTTTCTTT. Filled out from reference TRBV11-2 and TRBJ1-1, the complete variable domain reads EAGVAQSPRYKIIEKRQSVAFWCNPISGHATLYWYQQILGQGPKLLIQFQNNGVVDDSQLPKDRFSAERLKGVDSTLKIQPAKLEDSAVYLCASSPPNKGDTEAFFGQGTRLTVV.

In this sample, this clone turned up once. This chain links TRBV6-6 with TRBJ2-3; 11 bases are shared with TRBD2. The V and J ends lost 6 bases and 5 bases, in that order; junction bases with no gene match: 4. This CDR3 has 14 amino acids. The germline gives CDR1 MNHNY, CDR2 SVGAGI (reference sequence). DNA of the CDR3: TGTGCCAGCAGGGATACTAGCGGGGGAGATACGCAGTATTTT. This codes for CASRDTSGGDTQYF.

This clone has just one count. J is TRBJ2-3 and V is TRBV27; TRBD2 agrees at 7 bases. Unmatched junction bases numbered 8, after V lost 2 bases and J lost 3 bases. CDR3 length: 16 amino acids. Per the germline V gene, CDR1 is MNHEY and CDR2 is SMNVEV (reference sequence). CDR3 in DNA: TGTGCCAGCAGTTTAGGAGCGGGGAGACCTACAGATACGCAGTATTTT. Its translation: CASSLGAGRPTDTQYF.